This T cell receptor beta chain was recovered during a study of T cell responses to AZD1222 COVID-19 vaccine. General study findings and limits: Baseline serostatus was positive in only 5 to 7 AZD1222 recipients. Dominant at 160-218 and 743-854, vaccine-associated CD4 TCRs also spanned spike.

Germline CDR1 is MNHEY and CDR2 is SVGEGT. J lost 0 bases, V lost 7 bases, and 7 bases had no gene match. The CDR3 spans 16 residues. Method: immunoSEQ multiplex PCR; TCRdb's copy keeps in-frame clones and lacks some. The sample lists approximately 190,000 clones; approximately 91% were seen once. Worth noting for this clone: What it recognizes is unknown.

The sample was peripheral blood, taken on day 0 of AZD1222 vaccination. This TCR was sampled from an adult in good health. The rearrangement uses TRBV6-2 or TRBV6-3 and TRBJ1-3, with 9 bases identical to TRBD1. The CDR3 is CASTPGTGYSGNTIYF. CDR3 coding DNA: TGTGCCAGCACCCCTGGGACAGGGTACTCTGGAAACACCATATATTTT.